A single sample gave rise to the 23 T cell receptor beta chains below, sequenced in a study of CD8 T cells in ankylosing spondylitis. Study-level results: Made up of several highly homologous variants, a TCR beta motif appeared characteristic of ankylosing spondylitis blood.

These receptors lack a known antigen. TCRdb reanalysed the 5' RACE reads using MiXCR and keeps one entry per CDR3 protein. Of under 850,000 distinct CDR3 sequences listed, around 20% are singletons. Source material: blood, either unsorted or a sorted T cell fraction (not recorded which). The receptors here all came from a male donor with ankylosing spondylitis.

CDR3 sequence: CSATPALLAGPYEQYF. The CDR3, as DNA: TGCAGTGCTACCCCCGCTCTGCTAGCGGGACCCTACGAGCAGTACTTC. The rearrangement links TRBV20-1 to TRBJ2-7; TRBD2 aligns across 9 bases. Trimming cost V 4 bases and J 2 bases; bases outside gene matches: 12. This CDR3 is 16 amino acids long. Germline CDR1 is DFQATT and CDR2 is SNEGSKA (reference sequence).

This clonotype turned up a few times. The CDR3 region is CASAMMRTGSSTQYF. The DNA for the CDR3 is TGTGCCAGCGCAATGATGAGGACAGGCTCGAGTACGCAGTATTTT. This chain connects TRBV5-6 to TRBJ2-3, with 7 bases that match TRBD1. Germline V gene data show CDR1 as SGHDT and CDR2 as YYEEEE. The CDR3 covers 15 residues. The V segment lost 7 bases and the J segment 8 bases; nucleotides outside the gene matches: 16.

A few counts support this clonotype. The chain combines TRBV4-1 with TRBJ2-7; D call uncertain. The germline CDR1 and CDR2 sequences are MGHRA and YSYEKL. Between the trimmed V and J ends, which lost 1 base and 6 bases, there was a span of 4 bases. The CDR3 is made up of 11 amino acids. As DNA, the CDR3 is TGCGCCAGCAGCCAAGGGGCCGAGCAGTACTTC. Encoded protein: CASSQGAEQYF.

This chain connects TRBV7-9 to TRBJ2-7, with D perhaps TRBD1 (6 bases). V was clipped by 5 bases and J by 6 bases, with 11 bases between them. CDR3 length: 12 residues. The germline CDR1 and CDR2 sequences are SEHNR and FQNEAQ (reference sequence). The CDR3 DNA reads TGTGCCAGCAGCCCCGGGACACTCGAGCAGTACTTC. Residues: CASSPGTLEQYF.

This chain connects TRBV7-9 to TRBJ1-4; TRBD1 aligns across 11 bases. V was clipped by 5 bases and J by 7 bases; unmatched bases: 6. The CDR3 length is 15 residues. Germline V gives CDR1 SEHNR, CDR2 FQNEAQ (reference sequence). The CDR3 coding sequence is TGTGCCAGCAGCGCCCGGACAGGGGGCTCTGAAAAACTGTTTTTT. It encodes CASSARTGGSEKLFF. Full variable domain (outside the CDR3, taken from reference TRBV7-9 and TRBJ1-4): DTGVSQNPRHKITKRGQNVTFRCDPISEHNRLYWYRQTLGQGPEFLTYFQNEAQLEKSRLLSDRFSAERPKGSFSTLEIQRTEQGDSAMYLCASSARTGGSEKLFFGSGTQLSVL.

The sample holds a few counts of this clonotype. The rearrangement uses TRBV7-2 and TRBJ2-2; 9 nucleotides align to TRBD2. In germline, CDR1 is SGHTA, CDR2 FQGNSA. V gave up 1 base and J gave up 3 bases; unmatched junction bases: 3. This CDR3 is built from 16 residues. CDR3: CASSLDLAGYTGELFF. CDR3 bases: TGTGCCAGCAGCTTAGACCTAGCGGGATACACCGGGGAGCTGTTTTTT.

This chain links TRBV6-2 or TRBV6-3 with TRBJ2-1; D is ambiguous. V was trimmed by 0 bases and J by 9 bases, leaving 9 bases between them. The length of the CDR3 is 13 residues. Germline V gene data show CDR1 as MNHEY and CDR2 as SVGEGT. The CDR3 sequence is CASSYSGIGEQFF. DNA of the CDR3: TGTGCCAGCAGTTACTCGGGGATTGGTGAGCAGTTCTTC.

The chain recombines TRBV19 with TRBJ2-1, with D possibly being TRBD1 (5 bases). The germline gives CDR1 LNHDA, CDR2 SQIVND (reference sequence). The length of the CDR3 is 13 residues. The V end lost 6 bases, the J end lost 4 bases, and 10 bases lay between the germline ends. The CDR3 is CASRDTTYNEQFF. CDR3 nucleotide sequence: TGTGCCAGTAGGGACACTACTTACAATGAGCAGTTCTTC.

This chain uses TRBV7-2 with TRBJ2-7; 7 bases agree with TRBD2. V dropped 2 bases and J dropped 6; count of bases not matched to a gene: 10. In germline, CDR1 is SGHTA, CDR2 FQGNSA. CDR3 length: 15 amino acids. The CDR3 nucleotides are TGTGCCAGCAGCTTATGGGGCGGGGGATTGGGCGAGCAGTACTTC. Protein sequence: CASSLWGGGLGEQYF.

This clonotype occurred a few times. The CDR3 sequence: CASSVGAGGSYEQYF. As DNA, the CDR3 is TGTGCCAGCAGCGTAGGAGCAGGGGGTTCCTACGAGCAGTACTTC. The chain carries TRBV9 and TRBJ2-7; 7 bases are a match to TRBD1. The J segment lost 1 base and the V segment lost 0 bases, leaving 4 bases of the junction unmatched. Per the germline V gene, CDR1 is SGDLS and CDR2 is YYNGEE. The CDR3 runs 15 residues.

The J gene is TRBJ2-3, the V gene TRBV30, with D perhaps matching TRBD2 (6 bases). V was clipped by 0 bases and J by 3 bases, with 13 bases between them. Germline lookup yields CDR1 GTSNPN and CDR2 SVGIG (reference sequence). CDR3 length equals 15 residues. CDR3 DNA sequence: TGTGCCTGGAGTGTAGGGGCGGGAAGGACAGATACGCAGTATTTT. Amino acid sequence: CAWSVGAGRTDTQYF.

The J gene is TRBJ1-6, the V gene TRBV9; the match to TRBD1 covers 7 bases. Trimming cost V 2 bases and J 0 bases; bases outside gene matches: 5. Germline-derived CDR1 and CDR2 are SGDLS and YYNGEE. There are 17 residues in the CDR3. Here the CDR3 DNA reads TGTGCCAGCAGCGTTGGACAGGCGAGCTCCTATAATTCACCCCTCCACTTT. The encoded protein is CASSVGQASSYNSPLHF.

The gene calls are TRBV5-1 and TRBJ2-2; D is undetermined. Germline lookup yields CDR1 SGHRS and CDR2 YFSETQ. CDR3 length: 16 amino acids. V was shortened by 4 bases and J by 3 bases, with 16 bases between the two germline ends. The CDR3 reads CASSPTATRDTGELFF. In DNA form, the CDR3 reads TGCGCCAGCAGCCCCACGGCTACCCGGGACACCGGGGAGCTGTTTTTT.

This clonotype was counted a few times. CDR3 sequence reads: CASSTAGTSGNEQYF. The DNA for the CDR3 is TGTGCCAGCAGTACAGCCGGGACTAGCGGGAATGAGCAGTACTTC. The rearrangement uses TRBV6-2 or TRBV6-3 and TRBJ2-7; 13 nucleotides line up with TRBD2. V dropped 5 bases and J dropped 7; count of bases not matched to a gene: 8. CDR3 length: 15 residues. Germline V lookup: CDR1 MNHEY, CDR2 SVGEGT.

This clonotype was counted a few times. The J gene is TRBJ2-4, the V gene TRBV12-3 or TRBV12-4; perhaps TRBD2 as D (6 bases). The V gene lost 5 bases and the J gene lost 9 bases, with 20 bases spanning the gap. The CDR3 contains 15 residues. CDR3 in amino acids: CASSPALGLRSIQYF. CDR3 in DNA: TGTGCCAGCAGTCCAGCACTGGGACTTAGAAGCATTCAGTACTTC.

V is TRBV5-1 and J is TRBJ1-2, with TRBD1 identical over 8 bases. Per germline, CDR1 SGHRS and CDR2 YFSETQ. V lost 4 bases and J lost 2; bases outside the gene matches: 10. The CDR3 is made up of 16 amino acids. CDR3 DNA: TGCGCCAGCAGCCCACTCGGGACAGGAGAGAACTATGGCTACACCTTC. The encoded protein is CASSPLGTGENYGYTF.

This chain joins TRBV28 and TRBJ1-1; D is unclear. The CDR3 extends over 17 amino acids. CDR1 is MDHEN and CDR2 is SYDVKM in the germline V gene. Trimming removed 3 bases at V and 1 base at J, with 18 bases between. CDR3 in amino acids: CASSFDRLGSPNTEAFF. CDR3 DNA sequence: TGTGCCAGCAGTTTCGATCGATTAGGGTCTCCGAACACTGAAGCTTTCTTT.

CDR3 sequence: CASSIASGASYNEQFF. In DNA, the CDR3 is TGTGCCAGTAGTATCGCTAGCGGGGCCTCCTACAATGAGCAGTTCTTC. The chain employs TRBV19 and TRBJ2-1; 9 positions agree with TRBD2. V gave up 3 bases and J gave up 0 bases; unmatched junction bases: 3. CDR3 size: 16 residues. Germline V gene sequence: CDR1 LNHDA, CDR2 SQIVND (reference sequence).

This clonotype was detected a few times. This sequence joins TRBV7-9 and TRBJ1-1; D unresolved. The CDR3 is 15 amino acids. Germline-derived CDR1 and CDR2 are SEHNR and FQNEAQ (reference sequence). V was cut by 1 base and J by 1 base, with 10 bases left in between. CDR3 region: CASSLGQVENTEAFF. The CDR3 coding sequence is TGTGCCAGCAGCTTAGGGCAGGTTGAGAACACTGAAGCTTTCTTT.

This clonotype showed up just a few times. This sequence joins TRBV14 and TRBJ2-3; D is unclear. Looked up from germline, CDR1 is SGHDN and CDR2 is FVKESK. V dropped 1 base and J dropped 4 bases, with 12 bases sitting between them. The CDR3 runs 15 residues. The CDR3 DNA sequence: TGTGCCAGCAGCCAAGGAAGGAGTACGGCAGATACGCAGTATTTT. Amino acid sequence: CASSQGRSTADTQYF. The full variable domain, with the rest looked up from reference TRBV14 and TRBJ2-3, is EAGVTQFPSHSVIEKGQTVTLRCDPISGHDNLYWYRRVMGKEIKFLLHFVKESKQDESGMPNNRFLAERTGGTYSTLKVQPAELEDSGVYFCASSQGRSTADTQYFGPGTRLTVL.

The gene calls are TRBV6-5 and TRBJ2-7; D perhaps matches TRBD1 (5 bases). Between the trimmed V and J ends, which lost 2 bases and 4 bases, there was a span of 9 bases. Per germline, CDR1 MNHEY and CDR2 SVGAGI. The length of the CDR3 is 13 residues. The CDR3 here is CASSYGARYEQYF. Written as DNA, the CDR3 is TGTGCCAGCAGTTACGGGGCACGGTACGAGCAGTACTTC.

V and J are TRBV15 and TRBJ2-1, with TRBD2 matching over 11 bases. This CDR3 has 15 residues. V shed 6 bases and J 3 bases; nucleotides not matched to a gene: 4. Looked up from germline, CDR1 is LNHNV and CDR2 is YYDKDF (reference sequence). In DNA, the CDR3 is TGTGCCACCAGAAAAACTAGCGGGAGCTACAATGAGCAGTTCTTC. Protein sequence: CATRKTSGSYNEQFF. The full variable domain, with the rest looked up from reference TRBV15 and TRBJ2-1, is DAMVIQNPRYQVTQFGKPVTLSCSQTLNHNVMYWYQQKSSQAPKLLFHYYDKDFNNEADTPDNFQSRRPNTSFCFLDIRSPGLGDTAMYLCATRKTSGSYNEQFFGPGTRLTVL.

This chain joins TRBV7-9 and TRBJ2-5, with 9 positions matching TRBD1. J was trimmed by 5 bases and V by 1 base; bases with no gene match: 2. This CDR3 is built from 14 residues. Germline V gene sequence: CDR1 SEHNR, CDR2 FQNEAQ (reference sequence). The CDR3, as DNA: TGTGCCAGCAGCTTAGACAGGGGGCCGGAGACCCAGTACTTC. It translates to CASSLDRGPETQYF.